This T cell receptor (beta chain) stems from a study of T-cell reconstitution after alpha-beta-depleted transplantation in children. Study results and limitations: Reportedly, only several hundred clones from non-depleted graft cells drove alpha-beta T-cell counts at about two months.

About this clonotype itself: What it binds is not known.

Researchers prepared the TCRbeta library using unique molecular identifiers, the study reports. From the PCR reads, TCRdb called clonotypes with MiXCR, one entry per CDR3 protein. The data show just over 950,000 distinct CDR3 sequences, with 25% to 30% seen just once and roughly 31% held by the top ten. Germline loops: CDR1 SGHTA, CDR2 FQGTGA. The CDR3 contains 15 residues. After removal of 5 bases from V and 6 bases from J, the junction contained 10 bases not matched to a gene. This clonotype was obtained from a boy under two years old who had a stem cell transplant for SCID, so the T cells may come from the graft donor. The chain uses TRBV7-3 and TRBJ2-1; 7 nucleotides align to TRBD2. The sample in question was PBMCs, mostly from graft donor cells, obtained 360 days after TCRalphabeta/CD19-depleted stem cell transplant. The CDR3 DNA follows: TGTGCCAGCAGCATCGGACTAGGGGAAAGCAATGAGCAGTTCTTC. This translates into CASSIGLGESNEQFF.